This T cell receptor beta chain was captured in a study of yellow fever vaccine responses in identical twins. Findings and limits, study-wide: Reported findings indicate that twins' vaccine T cell responses seemed partially convergent, partially personalized.

To note about this clonotype: Its antigen is not known.

TCRdb reanalysed the RT-PCR reads using MiXCR and keeps one entry per CDR3 protein. The sample contains around 3,600 distinct CDR3 sequences, about four fifths of which appear only once. Trimming stripped 10 bases from V and 1 base from J, with 11 bases between. The CDR3 runs 12 residues. Germline V gives CDR1 SNHLY, CDR2 FYNNEI. Sequenced material: T cells from blood (PBMCs), unsorted or a sorted subset (not recorded which), taken before or after yellow fever vaccination (not recorded which). The sequence derives from a young woman who received the yellow fever vaccine. The gene calls are TRBV2 and TRBJ2-7, with D uncertain. CDR3 nucleotide sequence: TGTGCCACCGTGGACGGGTCCTACGAGCAGTACTTC. This codes for CATVDGSYEQYF.